One and the same sample provided the 9 T cell receptor beta chains below, sequenced in a study of cytomegalovirus exposure and HLA in healthy donors. The PCR used 60 Vbeta and 13 Jbeta primers. This table comes from immunoSEQ multiplex PCR, and its TCRdb copy is limited to in-frame clones, with some not included. Found here are some 270,000 clones, roughly 80% of them singletons; the top ten hold about 0.28%. Sample: PBMCs. The receptors derive from a girl aged 2 to 9 in good health and CMV-seronegative.

The chain joins TRBV29-1 to TRBJ2-3; D gene uncertain. V was pared by 7 bases and J by 2 bases, with 7 bases between. The germline gives CDR1 SQVTM, CDR2 ANQGSEA. The CDR3 is made up of 11 amino acids. In DNA, the CDR3 is TGCAGCGCCGTATACACAGATACGCAGTATTTT. This codes for CSAVYTDTQYF.

Regarding this clone: The junction does not match germline at one end; this may be a read error. V gene TRBV7-9 combines with J gene TRBJ1-1; D uncertain. CDR1 and CDR2 from the germline V gene are SEHNR and FQNEAQ (reference sequence). This CDR3 has 11 residues. The CDR3 spells CSSSRSTEAFF. In DNA, the CDR3 is TGTTCCAGCAGCCGGTCCACTGAAGCTTTCTTT.

This chain uses TRBV19 with TRBJ1-2, with D possibly matching TRBD1 (5 bases). Deletions cut 11 bases from V and 3 bases from J, with 19 bases between. Germline CDR1 reads LNHDA; CDR2 reads SQIVND (reference sequence). This CDR3 is 14 amino acids long. The CDR3 protein is CACGARGIDYGYTF. Here the CDR3 DNA reads TGTGCCTGCGGGGCGAGGGGAATTGACTATGGCTACACCTTC. Complete variable domain (other parts from reference TRBV19 and TRBJ1-2): DGGITQSPKYLFRKEGQNVTLSCEQNLNHDAMYWYRQDPGQGLRLIYYSQIVNDFQKGDIAEGYSVSREKKESFPLTVTSAQKNPTAFYLCACGARGIDYGYTFGSGTRLTVV.

This sequence joins TRBV27 and TRBJ1-5; a weak D match, TRBD1 (5 bases). The V gene's germline CDR1 is MNHEY and CDR2 SMNVEV (reference sequence). The CDR3 is 14 amino acids. V lost 3 bases, J lost 5 bases, and 11 bases lay in between. Written as DNA, the CDR3 is TGTGCCAGCAGTTTTCGGCCAGGGTATCAGCCCCAGCATTTT. This gives the protein CASSFRPGYQPQHF.

This chain uses TRBV7-9 with TRBJ2-7, with TRBD2 matching 7 bases. V shed 3 bases, J shed 5 bases, and the junction held 7 bases outside the gene matches. Germline values: CDR1 SEHNR, CDR2 FQNEAQ (reference sequence). The CDR3 totals 14 residues. The CDR3 DNA sequence: TGTGCCAGCAGCTTCGGCGGGAGTCTCGACGAGCAGTACTTC. It specifies CASSFGGSLDEQYF. The full variable domain, with the rest looked up from reference TRBV7-9 and TRBJ2-7, is DTGVSQNPRHKITKRGQNVTFRCDPISEHNRLYWYRQTLGQGPEFLTYFQNEAQLEKSRLLSDRFSAERPKGSFSTLEIQRTEQGDSAMYLCASSFGGSLDEQYFGPGTRLTVT.

This chain connects TRBV12-5 to TRBJ2-7; D is perhaps TRBD1 (5 bases). Germline V CDR1 and CDR2: LGHNT, FRNRAP. This CDR3 is 13 amino acids long. V was trimmed by 7 bases and J by 2 bases, leaving 12 bases between them. The CDR3: CASDGAGTYEQYF. The CDR3 DNA follows: TGTGCTAGTGATGGGGCCGGTACCTACGAGCAGTACTTC.

V gene TRBV7-2 combines with J gene TRBJ2-1; 8 positions agree with TRBD2. The CDR3 sequence is 13 residues long. V shed 5 bases, J shed 10 bases, and the junction held 7 bases outside the gene matches. CDR1 and CDR2 (germline): SGHTA, FQGNSA. The CDR3 DNA reads TGTGCCAGCAGCCCCGGGAGGGGAGGAGAGCAGTTCTTC. Amino acids: CASSPGRGGEQFF.

This clone appeared once. The chain is built from TRBV2 and TRBJ2-1; D perhaps matches TRBD2 (6 bases). CDR1 and CDR2 from the germline V gene are SNHLY and FYNNEI. The CDR3 contains 14 residues. With 6 bases removed from V and 6 bases from J, the gap between germline ends came to 15 bases. Written as DNA, the CDR3 is TGTGCCAGCAGGGATTCTTTGCGGGGCAATGAGCAGTTCTTC. The encoded protein is CASRDSLRGNEQFF.

As to this clone: Relative to the germline gene, one junction end is altered; a read error may explain this. This chain connects TRBV5-6 to TRBJ1-1; D ambiguous. The germline CDR1 and CDR2 sequences are SGHDT and YYEEEE. The CDR3 runs to 14 residues. CDR3 residues: CAGSVPVGDTEAFF. CDR3 sequence (DNA): TGTGCCGGCAGCGTGCCCGTGGGCGACACTGAAGCTTTCTTT.